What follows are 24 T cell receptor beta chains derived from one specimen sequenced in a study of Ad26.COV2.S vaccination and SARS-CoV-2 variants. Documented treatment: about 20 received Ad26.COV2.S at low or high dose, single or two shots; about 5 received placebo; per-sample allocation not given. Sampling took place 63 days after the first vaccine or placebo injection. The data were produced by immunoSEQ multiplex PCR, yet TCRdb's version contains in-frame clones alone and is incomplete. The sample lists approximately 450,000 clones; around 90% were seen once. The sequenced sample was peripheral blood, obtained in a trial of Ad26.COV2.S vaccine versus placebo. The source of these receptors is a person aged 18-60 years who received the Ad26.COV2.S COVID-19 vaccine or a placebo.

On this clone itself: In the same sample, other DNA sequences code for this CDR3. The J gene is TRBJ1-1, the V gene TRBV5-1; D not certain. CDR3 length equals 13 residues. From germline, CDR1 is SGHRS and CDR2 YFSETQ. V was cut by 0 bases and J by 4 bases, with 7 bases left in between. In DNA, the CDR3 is TGCGCCAGCAGCTTGGAGGTGGGCACTGAAGCTTTCTTT. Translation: CASSLEVGTEAFF.

The CDR3 is CSGTGVATEAFF. In DNA, the CDR3 is TGCAGCGGGACAGGGGTTGCCACTGAAGCTTTCTTT. The chain has TRBV29-1 and TRBJ1-1, with TRBD1 matching over 9 bases. The CDR3 has 12 residues. J was trimmed by 4 bases and V by 7 bases; bases with no gene match: 4. Germline CDR1 is SQVTM and CDR2 is ANQGSEA.

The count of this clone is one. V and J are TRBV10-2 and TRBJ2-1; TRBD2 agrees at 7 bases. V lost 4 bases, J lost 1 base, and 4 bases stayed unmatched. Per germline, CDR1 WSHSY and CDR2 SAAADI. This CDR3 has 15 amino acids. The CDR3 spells CASSVLAGSYNEQFF. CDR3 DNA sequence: TGCGCCAGCAGTGTGTTAGCGGGTTCCTACAATGAGCAGTTCTTC.

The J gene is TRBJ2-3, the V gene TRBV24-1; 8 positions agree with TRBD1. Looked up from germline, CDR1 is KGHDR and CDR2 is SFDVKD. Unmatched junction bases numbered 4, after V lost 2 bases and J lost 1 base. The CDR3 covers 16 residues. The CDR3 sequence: CATSDSPGQGTDTQYF. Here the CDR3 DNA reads TGTGCCACCAGTGATTCTCCGGGACAGGGCACAGATACGCAGTATTTT.

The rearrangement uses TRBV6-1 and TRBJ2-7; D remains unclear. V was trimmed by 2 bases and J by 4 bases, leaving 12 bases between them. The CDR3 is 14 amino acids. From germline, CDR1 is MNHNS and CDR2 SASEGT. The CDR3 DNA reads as TGTGCCAGCAGTGAAACCGTGGTGGGTTACGAGCAGTACTTC. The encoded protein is CASSETVVGYEQYF.

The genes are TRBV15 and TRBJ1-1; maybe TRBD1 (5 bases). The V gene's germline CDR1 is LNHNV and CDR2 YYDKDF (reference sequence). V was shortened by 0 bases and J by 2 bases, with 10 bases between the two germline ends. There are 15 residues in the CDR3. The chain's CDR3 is CATSRDRGRNTEAFF. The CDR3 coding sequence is TGTGCCACCAGCAGAGATCGGGGGAGAAACACTGAAGCTTTCTTT.

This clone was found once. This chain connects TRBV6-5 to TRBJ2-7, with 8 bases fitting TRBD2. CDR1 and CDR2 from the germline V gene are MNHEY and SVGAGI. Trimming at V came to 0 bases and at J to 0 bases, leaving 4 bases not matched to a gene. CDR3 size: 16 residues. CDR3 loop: CASSYSMAGGSYEQYF. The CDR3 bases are TGTGCCAGCAGTTACTCGATGGCGGGGGGCTCCTACGAGCAGTACTTC.

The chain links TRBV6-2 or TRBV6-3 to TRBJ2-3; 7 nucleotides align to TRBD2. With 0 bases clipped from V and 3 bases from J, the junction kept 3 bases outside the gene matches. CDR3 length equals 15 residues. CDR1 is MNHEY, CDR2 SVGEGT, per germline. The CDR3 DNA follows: TGTGCCAGCAGTTACTCGGACGGGGGGACAGATACGCAGTATTTT. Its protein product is CASSYSDGGTDTQYF.

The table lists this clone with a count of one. The CDR3 is CASSTSQLTDTQYF. The CDR3 nucleotides are TGTGCCAGCAGTACTTCACAACTAACAGATACGCAGTATTTT. This chain connects TRBV28 to TRBJ2-3, with unresolved D. The length of the CDR3 is 14 residues. Looked up from germline, CDR1 is MDHEN and CDR2 is SYDVKM. V gave up 5 bases and J gave up 3 bases, with 12 bases separating them.

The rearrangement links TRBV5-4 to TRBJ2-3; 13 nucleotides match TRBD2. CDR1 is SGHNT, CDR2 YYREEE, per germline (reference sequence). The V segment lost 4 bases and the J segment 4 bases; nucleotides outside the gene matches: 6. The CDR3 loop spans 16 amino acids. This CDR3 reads CASSRTSGSLADTQYF. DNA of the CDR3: TGTGCCAGCAGCCGGACTAGCGGGAGCCTGGCAGATACGCAGTATTTT.

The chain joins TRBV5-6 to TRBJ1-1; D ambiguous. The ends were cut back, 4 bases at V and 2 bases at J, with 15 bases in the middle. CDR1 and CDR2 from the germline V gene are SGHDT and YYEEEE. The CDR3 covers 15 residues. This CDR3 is CASSNLGSANTEAFF. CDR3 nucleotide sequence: TGTGCCAGCAGCAACCTGGGTTCAGCCAACACTGAAGCTTTCTTT.

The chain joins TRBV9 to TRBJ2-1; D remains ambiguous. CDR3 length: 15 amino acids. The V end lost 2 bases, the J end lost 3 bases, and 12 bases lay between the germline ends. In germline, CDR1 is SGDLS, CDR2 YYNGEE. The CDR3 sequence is CASSVQTGLYNEQFF. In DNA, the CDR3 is TGTGCCAGCAGCGTCCAGACCGGGCTCTACAATGAGCAGTTCTTC.

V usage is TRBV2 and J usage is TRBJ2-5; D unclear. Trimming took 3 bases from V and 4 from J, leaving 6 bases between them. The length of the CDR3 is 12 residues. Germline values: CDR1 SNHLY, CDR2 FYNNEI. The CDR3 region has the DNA TGTGCCAGCAGTGACGATTCAGAGACCCAGTACTTC. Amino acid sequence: CASSDDSETQYF. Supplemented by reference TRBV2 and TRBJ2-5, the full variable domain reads EPEVTQTPSHQVTQMGQEVILRCVPISNHLYFYWYRQILGQKVEFLVSFYNNEISEKSEIFDDQFSVERPDGSNFTLKIRSTKLEDSAMYFCASSDDSETQYFGPGTRLLVL.

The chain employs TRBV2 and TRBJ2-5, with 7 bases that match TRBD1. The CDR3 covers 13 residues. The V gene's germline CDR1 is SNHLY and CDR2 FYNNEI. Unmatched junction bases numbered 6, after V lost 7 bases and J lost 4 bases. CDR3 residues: CASIRTGSETQYF. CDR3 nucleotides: TGTGCCAGCATTCGGACAGGATCAGAGACCCAGTACTTC.

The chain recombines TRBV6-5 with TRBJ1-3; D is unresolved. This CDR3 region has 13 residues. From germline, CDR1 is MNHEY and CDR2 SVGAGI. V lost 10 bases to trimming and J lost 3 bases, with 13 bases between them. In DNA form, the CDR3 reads TGTGCCACAGTCCCCCAAGGTGGAAACACCATATATTTT. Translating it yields CATVPQGGNTIYF.

The CDR3 here is CASSYSLDRQETQYF. The CDR3 DNA is TGTGCCAGCAGTTACTCATTGGACAGACAAGAGACCCAGTACTTC. The genes are TRBV6-5 and TRBJ2-5; tentative D call: TRBD1 (6 bases). In germline, CDR1 is MNHEY, CDR2 SVGAGI. This CDR3 spans 15 amino acids. Trimming removed 0 bases from V and 2 bases from J, with 10 bases in between.

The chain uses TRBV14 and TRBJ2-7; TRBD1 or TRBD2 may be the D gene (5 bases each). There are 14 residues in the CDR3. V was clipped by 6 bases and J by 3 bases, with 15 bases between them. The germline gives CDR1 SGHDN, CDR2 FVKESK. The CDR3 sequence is CASRRDGLGYEQYF. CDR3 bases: TGTGCCAGCAGGAGGGACGGCCTAGGCTACGAGCAGTACTTC.

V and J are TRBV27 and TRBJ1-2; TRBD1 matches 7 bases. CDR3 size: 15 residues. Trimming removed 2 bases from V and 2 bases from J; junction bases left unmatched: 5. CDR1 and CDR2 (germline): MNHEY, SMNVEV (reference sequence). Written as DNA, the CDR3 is TGTGCCAGCAGTTTACGGCAGGGGGGCAACTATGGCTACACCTTC. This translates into CASSLRQGGNYGYTF.

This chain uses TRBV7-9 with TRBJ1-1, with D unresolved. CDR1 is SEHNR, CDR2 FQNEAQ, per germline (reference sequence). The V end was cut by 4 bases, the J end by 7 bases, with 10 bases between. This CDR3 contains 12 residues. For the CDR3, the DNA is TGTGCCAGCAGCTCCCTTAATGGTGAAGCTTTCTTT. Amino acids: CASSSLNGEAFF.

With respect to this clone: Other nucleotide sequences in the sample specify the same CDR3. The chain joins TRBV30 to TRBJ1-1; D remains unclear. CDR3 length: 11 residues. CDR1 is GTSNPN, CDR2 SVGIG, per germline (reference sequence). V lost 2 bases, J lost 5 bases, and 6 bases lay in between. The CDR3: CAWSSQTEAFF. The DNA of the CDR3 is TGTGCCTGGAGTTCGCAGACTGAAGCTTTCTTT.

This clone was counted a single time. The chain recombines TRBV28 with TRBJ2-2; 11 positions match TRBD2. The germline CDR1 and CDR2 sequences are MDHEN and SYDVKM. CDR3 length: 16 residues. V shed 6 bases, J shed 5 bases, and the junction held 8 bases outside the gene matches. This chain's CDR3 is CASSPGTSGATGELFF. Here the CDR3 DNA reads TGTGCCAGCAGCCCCGGGACTAGCGGAGCAACCGGGGAGCTGTTTTTT.

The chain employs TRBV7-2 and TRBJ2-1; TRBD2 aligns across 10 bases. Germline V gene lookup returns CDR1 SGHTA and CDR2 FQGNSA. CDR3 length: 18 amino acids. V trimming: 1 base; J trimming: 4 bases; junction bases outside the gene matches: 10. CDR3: CASSLVLAGAMGYNEQFF. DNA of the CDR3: TGTGCCAGCAGCTTAGTCCTAGCGGGAGCAATGGGGTACAATGAGCAGTTCTTC.

CDR3 loop: CASSVTGVVYEQYF. In DNA form, the CDR3 reads TGTGCCAGCAGTGTCACAGGGGTGGTCTACGAGCAGTACTTC. The rearrangement links TRBV25-1 to TRBJ2-7, with 7 positions matching TRBD1. Trimming took 4 bases from V and 3 from J; bases not matched to a gene: 6. The CDR3 is 14 residues long. Per the germline V gene, CDR1 is MGHDK and CDR2 is SYGVNS.

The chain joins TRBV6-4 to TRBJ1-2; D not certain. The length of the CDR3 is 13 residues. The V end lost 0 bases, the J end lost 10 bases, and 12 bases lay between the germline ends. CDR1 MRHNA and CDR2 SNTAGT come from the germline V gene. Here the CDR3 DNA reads TGTGCCAGCAGTGACTCCACAGTTGGAGCCTACACCTTC. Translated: CASSDSTVGAYTF.